This entry lists 19 T cell receptor beta chains sequenced from one sample in a study of blood T cells in healthy people across ages. The use of a sample-barcoded 5' primer and a J-beta primer mix characterized a second PCR of about 7 to 12 cycles. Using its own MiXCR run on the 5' RACE reads, TCRdb lists one record per CDR3 protein. The sample lists hundreds of thousands of distinct CDR3 sequences; under 45% were seen once. The sample comprised blood. Source of these receptors: a man aged 55 to 70 in good health.

The V and J genes are TRBV11-2 and TRBJ2-5; D gene uncertain. Looked up from germline, CDR1 is SGHAT and CDR2 is FQNNGV. The V and J ends lost 1 base and 5 bases respectively, with 11 bases between them. This CDR3 is built from 14 residues. DNA for the CDR3: TGTGCCAGCAGCTTAGGCGTCTGGCAGGAGACCCAGTACTTC. Amino acid sequence: CASSLGVWQETQYF.

This clonotype was detected ten times or more. CDR3 loop: CSVVGTGFYEQYF. The CDR3 region has the DNA TGCAGCGTTGTCGGGACAGGGTTCTACGAGCAGTACTTC. J is TRBJ2-7 and V is TRBV29-1; 9 bases agree with TRBD1. V shed 4 bases, J shed 3 bases, and the junction held 4 bases outside the gene matches. The CDR3 sequence is 13 residues long. Germline lookup yields CDR1 SQVTM and CDR2 ANQGSEA.

V gene TRBV11-3 combines with J gene TRBJ2-5, with D perhaps TRBD1 or TRBD2 (5 bases each). Deletions cut 7 bases from V and 0 bases from J, with 15 bases between. The CDR3 is 15 residues long. CDR1 SGHNT and CDR2 YENEEA come from the germline V gene. The CDR3 sequence: CASNRGAGNQETQYF. The DNA for the CDR3 is TGTGCCAGCAACCGAGGGGCAGGGAACCAAGAGACCCAGTACTTC.

The rearrangement uses TRBV2 and TRBJ2-3, with 7 nucleotides matching TRBD2. The CDR3 is 16 amino acids. J gave up 5 bases and V 0 bases, and 8 bases lay outside the gene matches. Germline V gene lookup returns CDR1 SNHLY and CDR2 FYNNEI. This CDR3 is CASSEALPASGDTQYF. In DNA form, the CDR3 reads TGTGCCAGCAGTGAAGCGCTTCCGGCTAGCGGAGATACGCAGTATTTT.

The chain has TRBV9 and TRBJ2-5; TRBD1 aligns across 8 bases. The tail of the sequence fits TRBJ2-7 better, so the J call may be wrong. The CDR3 length is 14 residues. Germline V gene sequence: CDR1 SGDLS, CDR2 YYNGEE. The CDR3 DNA sequence: TGTGCCAGCAGCGGACAGGGGTTGTTCAACGAGCAGTACTTC. Translated: CASSGQGLFNEQYF.

The gene calls are TRBV20-1 and TRBJ1-2; 8 bases map to TRBD1. The CDR3 covers 14 residues. Germline CDR1 DFQATT, CDR2 SNEGSKA (reference sequence). With V trimmed by 6 bases and J by 8 bases, 14 bases remained unmatched. CDR3 region: CSATDRGSDCGYTF. The CDR3 region has the DNA TGCAGTGCCACTGACAGGGGCTCTGACTGCGGCTACACCTTC.

The chain employs TRBV4-1 and TRBJ1-2; D is unclear. Trimming took off 1 base at V and 2 bases at J, with 8 bases between the two ends. CDR3 length: 14 residues. Germline values: CDR1 MGHRA, CDR2 YSYEKL. The CDR3 DNA reads as TGCGCCAGCAGCCAAGGGCAGGCGAACTATGGCTACACCTTC. Translated: CASSQGQANYGYTF.

The chain has TRBV10-3 and TRBJ2-5; D unclear. The CDR3 consists of 14 residues. Deletions cut 3 bases from V and 11 bases from J, with 19 bases between. Germline V CDR1 and CDR2: ENHRY, SYGVKD. For the CDR3, the DNA is TGTGCCATCAGTGAAGGACGAGGATACAATGAGCAGTACTTC. Amino acids: CAISEGRGYNEQYF.

This chain connects TRBV11-2 to TRBJ2-7, with D perhaps matching TRBD2 (6 bases). V shed 5 bases and J shed 3 bases, with 17 bases lying between them. The CDR3 has 15 residues. In germline, CDR1 is SGHAT, CDR2 FQNNGV. CDR3 loop: CASSRERWDRYEQYF. CDR3 DNA sequence: TGTGCCAGCAGCCGGGAGAGGTGGGATCGCTACGAGCAGTACTTC.

The rearrangement uses TRBV27 and TRBJ1-6; TRBD1 might be the D (5 bases). The CDR3 spans 13 residues. Trimming stripped 5 bases from V and 6 bases from J, with 8 bases between. Per the germline V gene, CDR1 is MNHEY and CDR2 is SMNVEV (reference sequence). The DNA for the CDR3 is TGTGCCAGCAGTCCGGGGACTAATTCACCCCTCCACTTT. It specifies CASSPGTNSPLHF.

The chain links TRBV5-6 to TRBJ1-1; the D is unclear. Germline V gene sequence: CDR1 SGHDT, CDR2 YYEEEE. The V end lost 0 bases, the J end lost 4 bases, and 19 bases lay between the germline ends. CDR3 length: 17 residues. CDR3 DNA: TGTGCCAGCAGCTTGGGAGGGAATGTCCGCTTGGGCACTGAAGCTTTCTTT. Translating it yields CASSLGGNVRLGTEAFF.

In its sample, this clonotype was seen once. The chain has TRBV6-1 and TRBJ1-2; 10 bases line up with TRBD1. With V trimmed by 6 bases and J by 6 bases, 4 bases remained unmatched. CDR1 and CDR2 from the germline V gene are MNHNS and SASEGT. The CDR3 is 13 amino acids. The CDR3 DNA follows: TGTGCCAGCAGAGGGGACAGGGGTGATGGCTACACCTTC. Translation gives CASRGDRGDGYTF.

This clonotype came up a few times. The genes are TRBV5-1 and TRBJ2-1; D not resolved. Trimming stripped 2 bases from V and 5 bases from J, with 14 bases between. CDR1 SGHRS and CDR2 YFSETQ come from the germline V gene. This CDR3 is 15 amino acids long. The CDR3 region is CASSLRPSMDNEQFF. CDR3 DNA sequence: TGCGCCAGCAGCTTACGACCGTCGATGGACAATGAGCAGTTCTTC. The full variable domain, completed using reference TRBV5-1 and TRBJ2-1, is KAGVTQTPRYLIKTRGQQVTLSCSPISGHRSVSWYQQTPGQGLQFLFEYFSETQRNKGNFPGRFSGRQFSNSRSEMNVSTLELGDSALYLCASSLRPSMDNEQFFGPGTRLTVL.

The chain carries TRBV7-9 and TRBJ1-1, with D hard to call. Germline V lookup: CDR1 SEHNR, CDR2 FQNEAQ (reference sequence). The CDR3 contains 16 residues. V was clipped by 0 bases and J by 5 bases, with 16 bases between them. CDR3 amino acids: CASSLALGGKGTEAFF. CDR3 DNA: TGTGCCAGCAGCTTAGCCCTGGGTGGGAAAGGGACTGAAGCTTTCTTT.

The chain couples TRBV6-6 to TRBJ1-5, with D possibly TRBD1 on 5 matching bases. V was cut by 6 bases and J by 3 bases, with 15 bases left in between. CDR1 is MNHNY and CDR2 is SVGAGI in the germline V gene (reference sequence). The CDR3 extends over 15 amino acids. This CDR3 reads CASRPFDSPNQPQHF. CDR3 sequence (DNA): TGTGCCAGCAGACCTTTCGACAGCCCCAATCAGCCCCAGCATTTT.

The chain links TRBV25-1 to TRBJ1-4; 7 nucleotides line up with TRBD1. This CDR3 has 17 amino acids. CDR1 is MGHDK and CDR2 is SYGVNS in the germline V gene. With V trimmed by 5 bases and J by 7 bases, 16 bases remained unmatched. CDR3 sequence (DNA): TGTGCCAGCAGTTCCGGGACAGTTTCTTTGTTTCGTGAAAAACTGTTTTTT. It translates to CASSSGTVSLFREKLFF.

V gene TRBV9 combines with J gene TRBJ2-7; the match to TRBD2 covers 8 bases. The better agreement between TRBJ2-5 and the DNA end casts doubt on the J call. The CDR3 totals 15 residues. From germline, CDR1 is SGDLS and CDR2 YYNGEE. The DNA of the CDR3 is TGTGCCAGCAGCGTATCTGGGACTAGAGAAGAGACCCAGTACTTC. Encoded protein: CASSVSGTREETQYF.

This clonotype was seen just once. The chain combines TRBV12-3 or TRBV12-4 with TRBJ2-5, with D hard to call. This CDR3 has 12 amino acids. The V end lost 6 bases, the J end lost 2 bases, and 7 bases lay between the germline ends. CDR3 sequence: CASRRRQETQYF. Here the CDR3 DNA reads TGTGCCAGCAGACGAAGACAAGAGACCCAGTACTTC.

This clonotype turned up a few times. The chain uses TRBV27 and TRBJ2-3, with D maybe TRBD2 (7 bases). Trimming took off 6 bases at V and 6 bases at J, with 13 bases between the two ends. Germline assignment: CDR1 MNHEY and CDR2 SMNVEV (reference sequence). The CDR3 sequence is 13 residues long. CDR3 DNA sequence: TGTGCCAGCAGCGGGGGGCGGAAGGATACGCAGTATTTT. Translation: CASSGGRKDTQYF.